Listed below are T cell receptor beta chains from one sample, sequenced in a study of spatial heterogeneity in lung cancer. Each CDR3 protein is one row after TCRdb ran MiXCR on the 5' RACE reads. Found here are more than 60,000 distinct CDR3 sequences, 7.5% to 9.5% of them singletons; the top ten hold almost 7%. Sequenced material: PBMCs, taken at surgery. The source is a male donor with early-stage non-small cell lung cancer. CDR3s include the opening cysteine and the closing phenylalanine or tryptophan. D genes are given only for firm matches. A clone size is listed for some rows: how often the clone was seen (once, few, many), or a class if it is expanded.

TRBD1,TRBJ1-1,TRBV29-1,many,TGCAGCGTAGGAGGGGGCTTGAACACTGAAGCTTTCTTT,CSVGGGLNTEAFF
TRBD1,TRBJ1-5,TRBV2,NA,TGTGCCAGCAGTGAGACAGGGGGGCCCCAGCATTTT,CASSETGGPQHF
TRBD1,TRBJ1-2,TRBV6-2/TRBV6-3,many,TGTGCCAGCAGGCCCTCCGGGACAGCCAAAGCCTATGGCTACACCTTC,CASRPSGTAKAYGYTF
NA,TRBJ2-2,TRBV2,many,TGTGCCAGCAGTGGGGGACGGACGAACACCGGGGAGCTGTTTTTT,CASSGGRTNTGELFF
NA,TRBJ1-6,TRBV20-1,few,TGCAGTGCTAGATGGGGGGACACCCTCGATTCACCCCTCCACTTT,CSARWGDTLDSPLHF
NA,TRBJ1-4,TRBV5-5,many,TGTGCCAGCAGCTTATGGGGAGAGTATGAAAAACTGTTTTTT,CASSLWGEYEKLFF
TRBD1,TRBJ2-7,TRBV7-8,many,TGTGCCAGCAGCATGGGACAGGGGGCTGGCGAGCAGTACTTC,CASSMGQGAGEQYF
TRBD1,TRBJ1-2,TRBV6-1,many,TGTGCCAGCAGTAGAAGCCACAGGGGCTTGAATGGCTACACCTTC,CASSRSHRGLNGYTF
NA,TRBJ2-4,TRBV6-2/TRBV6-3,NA,TGTGCCAGCACCAAGCGACGGGAGGCCAAAAACATTCAGTACTTC,CASTKRREAKNIQYF
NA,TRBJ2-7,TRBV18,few,TGTGCCAGCTCACCGGGGACGGCACGCTACGAGCAGTACTTC,CASSPGTARYEQYF
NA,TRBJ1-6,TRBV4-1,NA,TGCGCCAGCAGCCAAGAGTCGCGGAATTCACCCCTCCACTTT,CASSQESRNSPLHF
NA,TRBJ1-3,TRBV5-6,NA,TGTGCCAGCAGCCCGAGGGGAGGCCCTGGAAACACCATATATTTT,CASSPRGGPGNTIYF
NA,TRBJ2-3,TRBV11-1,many,TGTGCCAGCAGGGCTAGTGGAAGACTCACAGATACGCAGTATTTT,CASRASGRLTDTQYF
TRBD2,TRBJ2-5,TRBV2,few,TGTGCCAGCAGCTTTAAGCGGGGAGAGACCCAGTACTTC,CASSFKRGETQYF
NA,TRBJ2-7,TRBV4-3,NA,TGCGCCAGCAGCCAAGGGATAGGCAGCCCCTACGAGCAGTACTTC,CASSQGIGSPYEQYF
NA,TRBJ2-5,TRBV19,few,TGTGCCAGTAGCCCCAGGGTACTAGAGACCCAGTACTTC,CASSPRVLETQYF
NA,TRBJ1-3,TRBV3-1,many,TGTGCCAGCAGCCAAGTCGGGGGGCCCTCTGGAAACACCATATATTTT,CASSQVGGPSGNTIYF
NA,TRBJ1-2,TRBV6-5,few,TGTGCCAGCAGTTGGACATCGTCCCTGGGCTACACCTTC,CASSWTSSLGYTF
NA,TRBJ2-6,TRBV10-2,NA,TGCGCCAGCAGTGACACCGGCTCTGGGGCCAACGTCCTGACTTTC,CASSDTGSGANVLTF
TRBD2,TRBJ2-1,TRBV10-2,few,TGCGCCAGCAGTGATATTAGCGGGGGTATAGGTAGCTCCTACAATGAGCAGTTCTTC,CASSDISGGIGSSYNEQFF
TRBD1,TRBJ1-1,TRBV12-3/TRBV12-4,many,TGTGCCAGCAGTCCCACAGGGGGCGCGGGCTTGACTGAAGCTTTCTTT,CASSPTGGAGLTEAFF
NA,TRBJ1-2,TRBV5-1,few,TGCGCCAGCAGATCCCCTATTCATGGGGACTATGGCTACACCTTC,CASRSPIHGDYGYTF
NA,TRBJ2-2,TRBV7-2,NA,TGTGCCAGCAGCTTAGAACCGGGACAACACACCGGGGAGCTGTTTTTT,CASSLEPGQHTGELFF
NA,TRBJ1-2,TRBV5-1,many,TGCGCCAGCAGCTTGATAAGCCAGGCGGCAGGGGCTGGCTACACCTTC,CASSLISQAAGAGYTF
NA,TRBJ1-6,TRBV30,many,TGTGCCTGGAGACAAAATTCACCCCTCCACTTT,CAWRQNSPLHF
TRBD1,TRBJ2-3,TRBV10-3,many,TGTGCCATCAGTGAGTCCTCCGGGACAGGGTCAGATACGCAGTATTTT,CAISESSGTGSDTQYF
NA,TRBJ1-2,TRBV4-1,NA,TGCGCCAGCAGCCAAGAAAGGGGGGACTATGGCTACACCTTC,CASSQERGDYGYTF
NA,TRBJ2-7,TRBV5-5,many,TGTGCCAGCAGCTTGGAGTGGAGCTCCTACGAGCAGTACTTC,CASSLEWSSYEQYF
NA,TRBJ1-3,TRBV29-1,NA,TGCAGCGTTAGGGTGACTGGAAACACCATATATTTT,CSVRVTGNTIYF
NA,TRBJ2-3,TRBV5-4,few,TGTGCCAGCAGCTTGAAAATAGGGGGCACAGATACGCAGTATTTT,CASSLKIGGTDTQYF
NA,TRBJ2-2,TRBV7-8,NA,TGTGCCAGCAGCTTACGCGTTGGGATCAACACCGGGGAGCTGTTTTTT,CASSLRVGINTGELFF
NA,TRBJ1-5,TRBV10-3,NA,TGTGCCATCTCCGCCGGGGGAAGGGATCAGCCCCAGCATTTT,CAISAGGRDQPQHF
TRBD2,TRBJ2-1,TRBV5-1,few,TGCGCCAGCAGCGCGGGGACTAGTCCGAATGAGCAGTTCTTC,CASSAGTSPNEQFF
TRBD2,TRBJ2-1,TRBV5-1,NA,TGCGCCAGCAGCTCGACTACTAGCGGGAGCTCCTACAATGAGCAGTTCTTC,CASSSTTSGSSYNEQFF
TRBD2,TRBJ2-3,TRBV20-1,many,TGCAGTGCTAGAGTCCCACTAGCGCCTAGCACAGATACGCAGTATTTT,CSARVPLAPSTDTQYF
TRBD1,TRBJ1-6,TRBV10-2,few,TGCGCCAGCAGCGACCCACAGGGGGCCGCCGGTAATTCACCCCTCCACTTT,CASSDPQGAAGNSPLHF
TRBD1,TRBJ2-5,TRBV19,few,TGTGCCAGTAGTACCGACAGGGAAGAGACCCAGTACTTC,CASSTDREETQYF
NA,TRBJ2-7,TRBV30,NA,TGTGCCTGGAGCCCATTAAACGAGCAGTACTTC,CAWSPLNEQYF
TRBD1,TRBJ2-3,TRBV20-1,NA,TGCAGTCCCTTGGGACAGTTAAACACAGATACGCAGTATTTT,CSPLGQLNTDTQYF
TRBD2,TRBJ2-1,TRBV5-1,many,TGCGCCAGCAGTGGGGGACTAGCGGCCAATGAGCAGTTCTTC,CASSGGLAANEQFF
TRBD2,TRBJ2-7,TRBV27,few,TGTGCCAGCAGTCTACTAGCGGGACCTGTCGAGCAGTACTTC,CASSLLAGPVEQYF
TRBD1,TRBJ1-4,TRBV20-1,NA,TGCAGTGCTAAGCGACAGGGAATTTCTGAAAAACTGTTTTTT,CSAKRQGISEKLFF
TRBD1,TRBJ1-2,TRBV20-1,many,TGCAGTGCCACACGTGGGACAGCCTATGGCTACACCTTC,CSATRGTAYGYTF
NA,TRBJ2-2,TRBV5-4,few,TGTGCCAGCAGCTTCCCAGATACCGGGGAGCTGTTTTTT,CASSFPDTGELFF
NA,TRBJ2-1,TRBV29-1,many,TGCAGCGTCGGCCCGGGACCTTACAATGAGCAGTTCTTC,CSVGPGPYNEQFF
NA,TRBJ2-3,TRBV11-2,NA,TGTGCCAGCAGCTTGCTAGCCAAGAGCACAGATACGCAGTATTTT,CASSLLAKSTDTQYF
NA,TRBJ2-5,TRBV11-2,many,TGTGCCAGCAGGCTTAAGGAGACCCAGTACTTC,CASRLKETQYF
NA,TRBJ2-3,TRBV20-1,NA,TGCAGTGCTAGGACCACCACAGATACGCAGTATTTT,CSARTTTDTQYF
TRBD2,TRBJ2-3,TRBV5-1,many,TGCGCCAGCAGCTTAACTAGCGGTTCCACAGATACGCAGTATTTT,CASSLTSGSTDTQYF
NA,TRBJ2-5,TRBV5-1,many,TGCGCCAGCAGCTCGGATTGGGAGACCCAGTACTTC,CASSSDWETQYF
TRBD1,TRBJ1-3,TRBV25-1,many,TGTGCCAGCAGGGACGACAGGGTCGGAAACACCATATATTTT,CASRDDRVGNTIYF
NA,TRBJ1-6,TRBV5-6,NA,TGTGCCAGCAGCTGGCGGCGCGGTGTGAATTCACCCCTCCACTTT,CASSWRRGVNSPLHF
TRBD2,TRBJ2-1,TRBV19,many,TGTGCCAGTAGTATCCGGGAGGGGGTCAATGAGCAGTTCTTC,CASSIREGVNEQFF